The 29 T cell receptor beta chains in this list originate from one sample, sequenced in a study of blood T cell repertoires in COVID-19. The method was immunoSEQ multiplex PCR; TCRdb's version includes in-frame clones alone and lacks a portion of them. The sample records approximately 70,000 clones, 80% being singletons. The sequenced sample was peripheral blood. The receptors originated from a man in his 70s who had recovered from COVID-19.

The V gene is TRBV11-2, the J gene TRBJ2-5; D might be TRBD2 (5 bases). Trimming removed 7 bases at V and 0 bases at J, with 6 bases between. Germline V gene lookup returns CDR1 SGHAT and CDR2 FQNNGV. The CDR3 has 12 amino acids. CDR3 in DNA: TGTGCCAGCACGACTAACCAAGAGACCCAGTACTTC. Amino acid sequence: CASTTNQETQYF. The complete variable domain, with remaining parts taken from reference TRBV11-2 and TRBJ2-5, reads EAGVAQSPRYKIIEKRQSVAFWCNPISGHATLYWYQQILGQGPKLLIQFQNNGVVDDSQLPKDRFSAERLKGVDSTLKIQPAKLEDSAVYLCASTTNQETQYFGPGTRLLVL.

V and J are TRBV11-2 and TRBJ1-4, with 8 bases lining up with TRBD1. Germline loops: CDR1 SGHAT, CDR2 FQNNGV. V shed 5 bases and J 7 bases; nucleotides not matched to a gene: 9. This CDR3 region has 15 residues. CDR3 loop: CASSPKDRVFEKLFF. As DNA, the CDR3 is TGTGCCAGCAGCCCGAAGGACAGGGTCTTTGAAAAACTGTTTTTT.

The rearrangement joins TRBV19 to TRBJ2-5; 7 bases align to TRBD2. The V gene's germline CDR1 is LNHDA and CDR2 SQIVND (reference sequence). The ends lost 6 bases at V and 1 base at J; junction bases unmatched: 5. There are 14 residues in the CDR3. CDR3 sequence (DNA): TGTGCCAGTAGCCGCGGGAGAGTCCAAGAGACCCAGTACTTC. It codes for CASSRGRVQETQYF.

The V gene is TRBV7-9, the J gene TRBJ1-3; D gene uncertain. Germline CDR1 is SEHNR and CDR2 is FQNEAQ (reference sequence). V was cut by 1 base and J by 4 bases, with 2 bases left in between. This CDR3 has 12 amino acids. The CDR3 DNA is TGTGCCAGCAGCTTAGTAGGAAACACCATATATTTT. It encodes CASSLVGNTIYF.

The chain joins TRBV11-2 to TRBJ2-1; 7 bases align to TRBD1. Germline values: CDR1 SGHAT, CDR2 FQNNGV. Trimming took 5 bases from V and 0 from J; bases not matched to a gene: 4. The CDR3 totals 15 residues. This CDR3 is CASSKQGSSYNEQFF. The DNA for the CDR3 is TGTGCCAGCAGCAAACAGGGGAGCTCCTACAATGAGCAGTTCTTC.

The rearrangement joins TRBV5-1 to TRBJ2-5; 15 bases agree with TRBD2. The V gene's germline CDR1 is SGHRS and CDR2 YFSETQ. The CDR3 sequence is 17 residues long. V was pared by 4 bases and J by 4 bases, with 8 bases of the junction left unmatched. The CDR3 sequence: CASSEGLAGGVGETQYF. In nucleotides, the CDR3 is TGCGCCAGCAGCGAGGGACTAGCGGGGGGCGTAGGAGAGACCCAGTACTTC.

The V call is TRBV27, the J call TRBJ1-4; no definite D call. This CDR3 is built from 13 residues. Looked up from germline, CDR1 is MNHEY and CDR2 is SMNVEV (reference sequence). The V gene lost 7 bases and the J gene lost 4 bases, with 10 bases spanning the gap. The CDR3 sequence: CASKSGVNEKLFF. CDR3 nucleotides: TGTGCCAGCAAGAGTGGAGTTAATGAAAAACTGTTTTTT.

The chain carries TRBV5-1 and TRBJ2-6; unclear D gene. Germline V lookup: CDR1 SGHRS, CDR2 YFSETQ. The CDR3 is made up of 14 amino acids. Deletions cut 3 bases from V and 0 bases from J, with 4 bases between. The CDR3: CASSSISGANVLTF. The DNA of the CDR3 is TGCGCCAGCAGCTCCATCTCTGGGGCCAACGTCCTGACTTTC. The full variable domain, its missing parts supplied by reference TRBV5-1 and TRBJ2-6, is KAGVTQTPRYLIKTRGQQVTLSCSPISGHRSVSWYQQTPGQGLQFLFEYFSETQRNKGNFPGRFSGRQFSNSRSEMNVSTLELGDSALYLCASSSISGANVLTFGAGSRLTVL.

This sequence joins TRBV9 and TRBJ2-3; 8 positions agree with TRBD2. Trimming at V came to 4 bases and at J to 10 bases, leaving 8 bases not matched to a gene. Germline-derived CDR1 and CDR2 are SGDLS and YYNGEE. The CDR3 length is 13 residues. This CDR3 reads CASSTSGSGAQYF. DNA of the CDR3: TGTGCCAGCAGCACTAGCGGCTCTGGAGCGCAGTATTTT.

The chain recombines TRBV6-2 or TRBV6-3 with TRBJ2-7, with 7 positions matching TRBD1. CDR3 length: 15 amino acids. The germline V gene encodes CDR1 MNHEY and CDR2 SVGEGT. Trimming at V came to 0 bases and at J to 1 base, leaving 3 bases not matched to a gene. The CDR3 protein is CASSYSTGLSYEQYF. The CDR3 DNA is TGTGCCAGCAGTTACTCGACAGGGCTATCCTACGAGCAGTACTTC.

A note on this clone: Within the sample, other DNA sequences also encode this same CDR3. The chain combines TRBV27 with TRBJ2-6, with TRBD1 matching 12 bases. Per germline, CDR1 MNHEY and CDR2 SMNVEV (reference sequence). Unmatched junction bases numbered 7, after V lost 4 bases and J lost 3 bases. There are 18 residues in the CDR3. CDR3 residues: CASSSLGTGGFGANVLTF. Written as DNA, the CDR3 is TGTGCCAGCAGTTCCCTTGGGACAGGGGGCTTTGGGGCCAACGTCCTGACTTTC.

The chain recombines TRBV19 with TRBJ2-5, with D possibly matching TRBD1 (5 bases). Germline CDR1 LNHDA, CDR2 SQIVND (reference sequence). V was trimmed by 5 bases and J by 1 base, leaving 8 bases between them. CDR3 size: 13 residues. The CDR3, as DNA: TGTGCCAGTAGTGCGGACACCCAAGAGACCCAGTACTTC. This codes for CASSADTQETQYF.

The table lists this clone with a few counts. The chain employs TRBV7-8 and TRBJ2-2; 7 nucleotides line up with TRBD1. Germline V CDR1 and CDR2: SGHVS, FQNEAQ. Trimming removed 3 bases from V and 0 bases from J; junction bases left unmatched: 1. CDR3 size: 15 residues. The CDR3: CASSFTGANTGELFF. CDR3 coding DNA: TGTGCCAGCAGCTTTACAGGGGCGAACACCGGGGAGCTGTTTTTT.

The genes are TRBV6-1 and TRBJ2-3; D unresolved. The CDR3 is made up of 16 amino acids. Germline-derived CDR1 and CDR2 are MNHNS and SASEGT. V was cut by 0 bases and J by 2 bases, with 12 bases left in between. The CDR3 DNA follows: TGTGCCAGCAGTGAAGCCGACACGAGACCCACAGATACGCAGTATTTT. Protein sequence: CASSEADTRPTDTQYF.

V is TRBV19 and J is TRBJ2-7; maybe TRBD2 (5 bases). With 1 base removed from V and 7 bases from J, the gap between germline ends came to 11 bases. Germline V lookup: CDR1 LNHDA, CDR2 SQIVND (reference sequence). CDR3 size: 13 residues. CDR3 sequence reads: CASSIAPPGEQYF. The CDR3 coding sequence is TGTGCCAGTAGTATAGCCCCTCCGGGAGAGCAGTACTTC. Full variable domain (remainder filled in from reference TRBV19 and TRBJ2-7): DGGITQSPKYLFRKEGQNVTLSCEQNLNHDAMYWYRQDPGQGLRLIYYSQIVNDFQKGDIAEGYSVSREKKESFPLTVTSAQKNPTAFYLCASSIAPPGEQYFGPGTRLTVT.

The J gene is TRBJ2-7, the V gene TRBV7-2; D might be TRBD1 (5 bases). The CDR3 is 12 residues long. The V end was cut by 4 bases, the J end by 10 bases, with 14 bases between. Germline V lookup: CDR1 SGHTA, CDR2 FQGNSA. The CDR3 loop is CASSSDSRLQYF. DNA of the CDR3: TGTGCCAGCAGCTCTGACAGTCGATTACAGTACTTC.

This chain links TRBV11-3 with TRBJ2-3; 11 nucleotides align to TRBD1. The CDR3 has 15 amino acids. After removal of 1 base from V and 4 bases from J, the junction contained 1 base not matched to a gene. In germline, CDR1 is SGHNT, CDR2 YENEEA. The CDR3 nucleotides are TGTGCCAGCAGCTTAGGGACAGGGGGCCCAGATACGCAGTATTTT. Its protein is CASSLGTGGPDTQYF.

This chain uses TRBV10-3 with TRBJ1-5, with D perhaps TRBD1 (6 bases). V dropped 8 bases and J dropped 2 bases, with 13 bases sitting between them. The CDR3 is 14 residues long. Per germline, CDR1 ENHRY and CDR2 SYGVKD. The CDR3 loop is CAIGKGGGNQPQHF. The CDR3 nucleotides are TGTGCCATCGGGAAGGGGGGGGGCAATCAGCCCCAGCATTTT.

The V call is TRBV18, the J call TRBJ2-2; D might be TRBD1 (6 bases). CDR1 is KGHSH, CDR2 LQKENI, per germline. V lost 8 bases and J 4 bases, leaving 14 bases between the germline ends. The CDR3 has 14 residues. Here the CDR3 reads CASGTRGTTGELFF. The DNA of the CDR3 is TGTGCCAGCGGAACGAGGGGGACCACCGGGGAGCTGTTTTTT.

The V gene is TRBV7-2, the J gene TRBJ1-6; the D is unclear. The germline CDR1 and CDR2 sequences are SGHTA and FQGNSA. V was pared by 5 bases and J by 6 bases, with 5 bases between. The CDR3 has 12 amino acids. The CDR3 region is CASSPVNSPLHF. For the CDR3, the DNA is TGTGCCAGCAGCCCCGTTAATTCACCCCTCCACTTT.

This chain joins TRBV28 and TRBJ2-7; 7 nucleotides agree with TRBD1. CDR3 length: 15 amino acids. With 5 bases clipped from V and 0 bases from J, the junction kept 7 bases outside the gene matches. Germline CDR1 and CDR2: MDHEN and SYDVKM. In DNA, the CDR3 is TGTGCCAGCAGTATTACAGGGGTTGGCTCCTACGAGCAGTACTTC. Translated: CASSITGVGSYEQYF. The whole variable domain, filled in from reference TRBV28 and TRBJ2-7, reads DVKVTQSSRYLVKRTGEKVFLECVQDMDHENMFWYRQDPGLGLRLIYFSYDVKMKEKGDIPEGYSVSREKKERFSLILESASTNQTSMYLCASSITGVGSYEQYFGPGTRLTVT.

The rearrangement links TRBV27 to TRBJ2-1, with 9 bases aligning to TRBD2. The germline CDR1 and CDR2 sequences are MNHEY and SMNVEV (reference sequence). CDR3 length: 18 residues. J gave up 5 bases and V 3 bases, and 14 bases lay outside the gene matches. CDR3 nucleotide sequence: TGTGCCAGCAGTTTGAGGGGTAGCGGGAGTGTAACTAACAATGAGCAGTTCTTC. This translates into CASSLRGSGSVTNNEQFF.

This chain links TRBV6-2 or TRBV6-3 with TRBJ2-5, with 7 bases fitting TRBD1. Germline loops: CDR1 MNHEY, CDR2 SVGEGT. This CDR3 has 14 residues. After removal of 5 bases from V and 4 bases from J, the junction contained 7 bases not matched to a gene. CDR3 protein: CASSAPGQRETQYF. The CDR3 region has the DNA TGTGCCAGCAGTGCCCCGGGACAGCGAGAGACCCAGTACTTC.

This clone was counted a few times. V is TRBV7-9 and J is TRBJ1-6; 8 nucleotides line up with TRBD1. V lost 1 base, J lost 0 bases, and 8 bases stayed unmatched. Germline V CDR1 and CDR2: SEHNR, FQNEAQ (reference sequence). The CDR3 covers 19 residues. The CDR3 spells CASSLGGQATSSYNSPLHF. In nucleotides, the CDR3 is TGTGCCAGCAGCTTAGGGGGACAGGCCACGAGCTCCTATAATTCACCCCTCCACTTT.

The J gene is TRBJ2-7, the V gene TRBV5-4, with 8 nucleotides matching TRBD2. The germline gives CDR1 SGHNT, CDR2 YYREEE (reference sequence). V shed 0 bases and J 6 bases; nucleotides not matched to a gene: 8. This CDR3 is built from 15 residues. The CDR3 sequence: CASSLEGSGKAEQYF. The DNA of the CDR3 is TGTGCCAGCAGCTTGGAGGGTAGCGGGAAGGCCGAGCAGTACTTC.

The chain couples TRBV6-1 to TRBJ1-1; D gene ambiguous. Germline loops: CDR1 MNHNS, CDR2 SASEGT. Trimming took off 2 bases at V and 0 bases at J, with 7 bases between the two ends. This CDR3 has 14 residues. The chain's CDR3 is CASSEYSMNTEAFF. In DNA form, the CDR3 reads TGTGCCAGCAGTGAATACTCAATGAACACTGAAGCTTTCTTT.

V is TRBV3-1 (or the pseudogene TRBV3-2) and J is TRBJ2-5; 8 bases agree with TRBD1. Trimming removed 4 bases from V and 4 bases from J; junction bases left unmatched: 2. CDR1 LGHDT and CDR2 YNNKEL come from the germline V gene (reference sequence). The CDR3 runs to 13 residues. CDR3 coding DNA: TGTGCCAGCAGCCCGACAGGGGTAGAGACCCAGTACTTC. Its protein is CASSPTGVETQYF.

The rearrangement uses TRBV13 and TRBJ2-7; 7 bases agree with TRBD1. After removal of 0 bases from V and 3 bases from J, the junction contained 14 bases not matched to a gene. The CDR3 totals 18 residues. The germline V gene has CDR1 PRHDT and CDR2 FYEKMQ (reference sequence). Written as DNA, the CDR3 is TGTGCCAGCAGCTTAGGCCATCAGGGGGAGTCGGACTTCTACGAGCAGTACTTC. Amino acids: CASSLGHQGESDFYEQYF.

This chain joins TRBV27 and TRBJ2-7, with D uncertain. Trimming took 6 bases from V and 4 from J, leaving 13 bases between them. Per the germline V gene, CDR1 is MNHEY and CDR2 is SMNVEV (reference sequence). This CDR3 has 13 amino acids. For the CDR3, the DNA is TGTGCCAGCAGACTCAGCGATGGGTACGAGCAGTACTTC. Translation: CASRLSDGYEQYF.